Detailed here is one T cell receptor (beta chain). The antigen is unknown. Germline V gene sequence: CDR1 KGHSH, CDR2 LQKENI. The CDR3 spans 16 residues. V lost 1 base and J 4 bases, leaving 14 bases between the germline ends. This record belongs to a study of radiotherapy plus CTLA-4 blockade in lung cancer. Study results and caveats: Early clone dynamics of blood T cells, plus interferon-beta, reportedly predicted response best. After radiotherapy and ipilimumab, tumor-derived clones expanded in peripheral blood.

TCRdb's table, derived via immunoSEQ multiplex PCR, lists solely in-frame clones and lacks some. The sample has about 43,000 clones; less than 75% are singletons. The material was peripheral blood, obtained from a patient treated with radiotherapy plus ipilimumab. This TCR was sampled from a human donor with non-small cell lung cancer who had a partial response to radiotherapy plus ipilimumab. The chain carries TRBV18 and TRBJ2-1, with D tentatively TRBD2 (6 bases). CDR3: CASSPRQEGQYNEQFF. CDR3 nucleotide sequence: TGTGCCAGCTCACCACGGCAGGAGGGCCAATACAATGAGCAGTTCTTC.